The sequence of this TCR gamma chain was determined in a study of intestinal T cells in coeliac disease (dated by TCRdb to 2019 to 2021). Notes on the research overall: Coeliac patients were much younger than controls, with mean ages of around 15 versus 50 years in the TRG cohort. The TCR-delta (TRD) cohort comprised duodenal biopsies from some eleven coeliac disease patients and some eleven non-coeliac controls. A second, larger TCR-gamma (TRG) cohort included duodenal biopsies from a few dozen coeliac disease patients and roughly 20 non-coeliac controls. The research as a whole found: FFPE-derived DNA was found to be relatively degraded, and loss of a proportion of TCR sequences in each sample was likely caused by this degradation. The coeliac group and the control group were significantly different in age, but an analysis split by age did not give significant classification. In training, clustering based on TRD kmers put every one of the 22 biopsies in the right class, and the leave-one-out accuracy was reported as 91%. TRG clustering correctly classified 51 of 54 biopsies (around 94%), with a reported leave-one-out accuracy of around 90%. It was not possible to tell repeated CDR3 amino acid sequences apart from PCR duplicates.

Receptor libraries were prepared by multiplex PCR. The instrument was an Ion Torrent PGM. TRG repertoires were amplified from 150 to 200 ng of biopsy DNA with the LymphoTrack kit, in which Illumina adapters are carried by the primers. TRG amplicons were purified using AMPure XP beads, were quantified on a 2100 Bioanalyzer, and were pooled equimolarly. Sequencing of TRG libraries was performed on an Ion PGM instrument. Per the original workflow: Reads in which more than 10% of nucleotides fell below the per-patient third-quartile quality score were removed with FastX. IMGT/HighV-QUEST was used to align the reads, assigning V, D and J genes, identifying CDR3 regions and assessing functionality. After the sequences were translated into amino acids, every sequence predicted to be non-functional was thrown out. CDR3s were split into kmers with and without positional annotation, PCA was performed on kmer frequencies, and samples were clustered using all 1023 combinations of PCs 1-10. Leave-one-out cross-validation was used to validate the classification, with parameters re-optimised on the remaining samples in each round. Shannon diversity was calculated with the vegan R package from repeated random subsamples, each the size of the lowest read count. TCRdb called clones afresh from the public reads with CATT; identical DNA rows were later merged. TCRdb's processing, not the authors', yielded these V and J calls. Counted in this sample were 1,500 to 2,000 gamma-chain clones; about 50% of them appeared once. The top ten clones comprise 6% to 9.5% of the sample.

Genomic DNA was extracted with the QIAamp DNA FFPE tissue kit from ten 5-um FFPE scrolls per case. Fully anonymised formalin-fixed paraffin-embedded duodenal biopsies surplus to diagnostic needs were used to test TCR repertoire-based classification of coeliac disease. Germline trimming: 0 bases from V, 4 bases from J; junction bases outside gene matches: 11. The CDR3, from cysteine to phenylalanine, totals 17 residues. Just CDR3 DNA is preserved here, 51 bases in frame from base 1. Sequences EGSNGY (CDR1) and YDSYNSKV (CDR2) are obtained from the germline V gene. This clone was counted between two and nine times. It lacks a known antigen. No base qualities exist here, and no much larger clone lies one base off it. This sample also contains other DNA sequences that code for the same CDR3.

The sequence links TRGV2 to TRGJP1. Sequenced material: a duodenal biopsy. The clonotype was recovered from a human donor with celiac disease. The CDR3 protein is CATWDGKRGITGWFKIF. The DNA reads TGTGCCACCTGGGACGGGAAAAGAGGGATCACTGGTTGGTTCAAGATATTT.